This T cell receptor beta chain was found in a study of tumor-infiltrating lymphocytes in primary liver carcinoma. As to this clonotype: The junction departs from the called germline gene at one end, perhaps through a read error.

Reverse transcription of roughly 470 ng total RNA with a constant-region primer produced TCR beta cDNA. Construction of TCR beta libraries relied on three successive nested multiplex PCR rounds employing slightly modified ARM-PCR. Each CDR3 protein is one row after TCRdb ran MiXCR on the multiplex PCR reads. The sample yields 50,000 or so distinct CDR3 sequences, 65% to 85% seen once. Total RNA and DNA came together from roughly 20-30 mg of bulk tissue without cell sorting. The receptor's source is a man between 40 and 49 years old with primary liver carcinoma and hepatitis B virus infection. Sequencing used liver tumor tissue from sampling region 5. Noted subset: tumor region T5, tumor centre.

This CDR3 reads CDSSPLSSGLAKSIQYF. CDR3 sequence (DNA): TGTGACAGCAGCCCCCTTTCCAGCGGATTAGCCAAAAGCATTCAGTACTTC. The rearrangement joins TRBV7-8 to TRBJ2-4; possible D gene TRBD2, 5 bases. CDR3 length equals 17 residues. CDR1 SGHVS and CDR2 FQNEAQ come from the germline V gene.